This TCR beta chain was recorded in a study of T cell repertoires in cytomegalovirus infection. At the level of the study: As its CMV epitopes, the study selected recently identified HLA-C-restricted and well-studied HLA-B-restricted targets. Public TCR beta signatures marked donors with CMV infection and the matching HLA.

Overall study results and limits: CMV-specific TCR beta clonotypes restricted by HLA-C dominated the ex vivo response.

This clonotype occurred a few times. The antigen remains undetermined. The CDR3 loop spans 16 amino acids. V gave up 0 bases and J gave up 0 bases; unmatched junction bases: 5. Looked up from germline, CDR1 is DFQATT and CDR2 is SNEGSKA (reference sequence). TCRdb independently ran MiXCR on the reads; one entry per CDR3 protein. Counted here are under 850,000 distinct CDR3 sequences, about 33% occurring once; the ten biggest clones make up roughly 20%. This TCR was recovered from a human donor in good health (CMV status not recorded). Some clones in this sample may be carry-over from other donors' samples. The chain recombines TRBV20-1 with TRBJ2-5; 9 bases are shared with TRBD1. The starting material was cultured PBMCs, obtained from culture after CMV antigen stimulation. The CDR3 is CSARDWDRANQETQYF. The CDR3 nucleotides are TGCAGTGCTAGAGATTGGGACAGGGCCAACCAAGAGACCCAGTACTTC.